Here is one TCR beta chain with its context. Its antigen is still unknown. It has no much larger one-base neighbor in the sample; base qualities were not kept. The CDR3, from cysteine to phenylalanine, totals 16 residues. Only the CDR3 part of the read is kept: 48 bases, read in frame from the first base. As encoded in the germline V gene, CDR1 is SGHRS while CDR2 is YFSETQ. V is shortened by 4 bases, J by 5 bases, and the region joining them spans 20 bases. The sample belongs to a study of T cell changes during pregnancy in multiple sclerosis (dated by TCRdb to the late 2010s). For the study in its entirety: Changes in the T cell repertoire over the course of pregnancy were examined in this study in women with multiple sclerosis.

The protocol used for the library was the immunoSEQ multiplex PCR assay. The table comes from immuneACCESS by way of TCRdb, which keeps in-frame sequences with V and J called. Part of the clones is missing from these tables; in studies checked, under half for an unresolved V gene and the rest for unknown reasons. The sample table shows approximately 110,000 clones, and roughly 92% are seen once. 1.5% to 1.9% of the sample belongs to the ten largest clones. This chain is built from TRBV5-1 and TRBJ2-3; possibly the D gene is TRBD2, per 7 matching bases. This clonotype was sampled from a female donor with multiple sclerosis, enrolled in a pregnancy study. The sequencing here drew on peripheral blood, taken in the third trimester of pregnancy. CDR3 reads: CASSSQGGGQRDTQYF. The DNA sequence is given as TGCGCCAGCAGCAGCCAAGGGGGAGGGCAGCGAGATACGCAGTATTTT.